Below, 12 T cell receptor beta chains from the same sample are listed, as sequenced in a study of blood T cell repertoires in COVID-19. Sequencing was performed with immunoSEQ multiplex PCR; in TCRdb, only in-frame clones are kept and a portion is missing. The sample shows about 200,000 clones, 82% of them seen only once. Sample: peripheral blood. The source of these receptors is a woman aged 70-85 years with COVID-19, enrolled during active disease.

The rearrangement joins TRBV7-3 to TRBJ1-1; TRBD1 is a possible D gene (5 bases). The ends were cut back, 8 bases at V and 4 bases at J, with 20 bases in the middle. CDR3 length: 15 amino acids. Germline V gene lookup returns CDR1 SGHTA and CDR2 FQGTGA. DNA of the CDR3: TGTGCCAGCCCCCCGGGGGGGGGTTCGTGCACTGAAGCTTTCTTT. Protein sequence: CASPPGGGSCTEAFF.

This chain joins TRBV14 and TRBJ2-7, with a tentative D call TRBD1 (6 bases). Germline CDR1 is SGHDN and CDR2 is FVKESK. Trimming shortened V by 6 bases and J by 5 bases, and 14 bases separated the two germline ends. CDR3 length equals 13 residues. CDR3 in DNA: TGTGCCAGCAGTTATAATAGGGGGAACGAGCAGTACTTC. This gives the protein CASSYNRGNEQYF. Drawing the rest from reference TRBV14 and TRBJ2-7, the complete variable domain is EAGVTQFPSHSVIEKGQTVTLRCDPISGHDNLYWYRRVMGKEIKFLLHFVKESKQDESGMPNNRFLAERTGGTYSTLKVQPAELEDSGVYFCASSYNRGNEQYFGPGTRLTVT.

Only one count was recorded for this clone. CDR3 DNA sequence: TGTGCCAGCAGTGTACAGGGGATGGCATCCTACGAGCAGTACTTC. The encoded protein is CASSVQGMASYEQYF. The rearrangement links TRBV28 to TRBJ2-7, with 7 positions matching TRBD1. J lost 1 base, V lost 5 bases, and 8 bases had no gene match. This CDR3 contains 15 residues. Germline CDR1 reads MDHEN; CDR2 reads SYDVKM.

The V call is TRBV18, the J call TRBJ2-2; D perhaps matches TRBD1 (6 bases). The V gene's germline CDR1 is KGHSH and CDR2 LQKENI. CDR3 length: 16 amino acids. The ends were cut back, 1 base at V and 0 bases at J, with 9 bases in the middle. The CDR3 sequence: CASSPQGVTNTGELFF. DNA for the CDR3: TGTGCCAGCTCACCACAGGGGGTTACGAACACCGGGGAGCTGTTTTTT.

The V call is TRBV7-2, the J call TRBJ2-7; possibly TRBD2 for D (5 bases). This CDR3 contains 14 residues. Trimming took off 3 bases at V and 6 bases at J, with 15 bases between the two ends. Germline V CDR1 and CDR2: SGHTA, FQGNSA. This CDR3 reads CASSFPGGGGEQYF. CDR3 DNA: TGTGCCAGCAGCTTCCCCGGCGGCGGAGGCGAGCAGTACTTC.

V gene TRBV2 combines with J gene TRBJ2-2, with TRBD2 identical over 9 bases. Per the germline V gene, CDR1 is SNHLY and CDR2 is FYNNEI. V lost 5 bases and J lost 12; bases outside the gene matches: 7. The CDR3 has 13 residues. The chain's CDR3 is CASSPWREGQLFF. CDR3 coding DNA: TGTGCCAGCAGTCCGTGGCGGGAGGGGCAGCTGTTTTTT.

The V and J genes are TRBV7-3 and TRBJ2-7; TRBD2 matches 7 bases. This CDR3 has 14 residues. Trimming removed 4 bases from V and 3 bases from J; junction bases left unmatched: 6. Germline loops: CDR1 SGHTA, CDR2 FQGTGA. CDR3 loop: CASSSPRGSYEQYF. CDR3 DNA: TGTGCCAGCAGCTCCCCTCGCGGGAGCTACGAGCAGTACTTC. The complete variable domain, with remaining parts taken from reference TRBV7-3 and TRBJ2-7, reads GAGVSQTPSNKVTEKGKYVELRCDPISGHTALYWYRQSLGQGPEFLIYFQGTGAADDSGLPNDRFFAVRPEGSVSTLKIQRTERGDSAVYLCASSSPRGSYEQYFGPGTRLTVT.

A word on this clone: This CDR3 is also generated by other DNA sequences in the sample. The chain is built from TRBV28 and TRBJ2-2; D is undetermined. This CDR3 has 12 amino acids. Germline assignment: CDR1 MDHEN and CDR2 SYDVKM. The V end was cut by 6 bases, the J end by 4 bases, with 6 bases between. The CDR3 bases are TGTGCCAGCAGCCTGAGCACCGGGGAGCTGTTTTTT. Protein product: CASSLSTGELFF.

This chain uses TRBV5-4 with TRBJ2-3, with D perhaps TRBD1 (5 bases). Trimming shortened V by 0 bases and J by 1 base, and 12 bases separated the two germline ends. The V gene's germline CDR1 is SGHNT and CDR2 YYREEE (reference sequence). This CDR3 is built from 16 residues. The CDR3: CASSLAEWGGTDTQYF. The DNA for the CDR3 is TGTGCCAGCAGCTTGGCCGAGTGGGGCGGCACAGATACGCAGTATTTT.

This clone was recorded once. The chain is built from TRBV7-2 and TRBJ1-2, with 9 bases aligning to TRBD1. This CDR3 has 15 amino acids. CDR1 is SGHTA, CDR2 FQGNSA, per germline. V lost 5 bases and J lost 7; bases outside the gene matches: 11. The chain's CDR3 is CASSLPPGQGGGYTF. As DNA, the CDR3 is TGTGCCAGCAGCCTCCCCCCGGGACAGGGAGGTGGCTACACCTTC.

The V call is TRBV30, the J call TRBJ2-1; no reliable D call. Germline values: CDR1 GTSNPN, CDR2 SVGIG (reference sequence). V gave up 5 bases and J gave up 10 bases, with 12 bases separating them. This CDR3 is 11 amino acids long. CDR3 sequence (DNA): TGTGCCTGGGCTAGGCTCCGGGAGCAGTTCTTC. Protein sequence: CAWARLREQFF.

V and J are TRBV7-2 and TRBJ2-7; 7 bases align to TRBD1. There are 12 residues in the CDR3. With V trimmed by 7 bases and J by 5 bases, 5 bases remained unmatched. Germline V lookup: CDR1 SGHTA, CDR2 FQGNSA. The CDR3 protein is CASTQTGDEQYF. For the CDR3, the DNA is TGTGCCAGCACCCAAACAGGGGACGAGCAGTACTTC.